The 15 T cell receptor beta chains below all came from one sample that was sequenced in a study of CD8 T cell repertoires and HIV-1 epitope variants. The table came from immunoSEQ multiplex PCR; TCRdb's copy has only in-frame clones and leaves some out. The sample shows roughly 2,000 clones, around 70% of them seen only once. These receptors have no known antigen. Material for sequencing was cultured CD8+ T cells derived from PBMCs. Receptor source: a male donor with HIV.

A note on this clone: Other DNA sequences within the sample encode an identical CDR3. The gene calls are TRBV27 and TRBJ1-5; TRBD1 is a possible D gene (6 bases). CDR3 length equals 13 residues. The germline gives CDR1 MNHEY, CDR2 SMNVEV (reference sequence). Between the trimmed V and J ends, which lost 5 bases and 4 bases, there was a span of 9 bases. The CDR3 here is CASSGTGNQPQHF. CDR3 nucleotides: TGTGCCAGCAGTGGAACAGGGAATCAGCCCCAGCATTTT.

This chain joins TRBV6-6 and TRBJ2-1, with D uncertain. The CDR3 extends over 12 amino acids. The V gene lost 4 bases and the J gene lost 2 bases, with 3 bases spanning the gap. The V gene's germline CDR1 is MNHNY and CDR2 SVGAGI (reference sequence). The CDR3, as DNA: TGTGCCAGCAGTTCGCCCTACAATGAGCAGTTCTTC. It yields the protein CASSSPYNEQFF.

V is TRBV7-6 and J is TRBJ1-5, with D unclear. V gave up 1 base and J gave up 1 base, with 8 bases separating them. The germline CDR1 and CDR2 sequences are SGHVS and FNYEAQ. This CDR3 has 15 amino acids. CDR3 nucleotides: TGTGCCAGCAGCTTAGGGGGTGGGAGCAATCAGCCCCAGCATTTT. Its translation: CASSLGGGSNQPQHF.

In its sample, this clone was seen once. This chain uses TRBV27 with TRBJ2-7; D unresolved. Germline lookup yields CDR1 MNHEY and CDR2 SMNVEV (reference sequence). The CDR3 loop spans 11 amino acids. V gave up 9 bases and J gave up 0 bases, with 6 bases separating them. As DNA, the CDR3 is TGTGCCAGTCTAGGCTCCTACGAGCAGTACTTC. It specifies CASLGSYEQYF.

The V call is TRBV7-6, the J call TRBJ2-3, with unresolved D. Germline V gene data show CDR1 as SGHVS and CDR2 as FNYEAQ. The CDR3 loop spans 14 amino acids. V was clipped by 4 bases and J by 1 base, with 9 bases between them. CDR3 bases: TGTGCCAGCAGCTACGACACAGGCACAGATACGCAGTATTTT. This codes for CASSYDTGTDTQYF.

CDR3 sequence (DNA): TGTGCCAGCACTCAAGGAGGGGGCAACACTGAAGCTTTCTTT. It translates to CASTQGGGNTEAFF. The chain combines TRBV6-6 with TRBJ1-1, with 7 bases lining up with TRBD1. This CDR3 contains 14 residues. Germline V gene lookup returns CDR1 MNHNY and CDR2 SVGAGI (reference sequence). The junction had 7 bases not matched to a gene; V was cut back by 7 bases and J by 2 bases.

The CDR3: CASRDNSYEQYF. The CDR3, as DNA: TGTGCCAGCCGGGACAACTCCTACGAGCAGTACTTC. The chain links TRBV27 to TRBJ2-7, with TRBD1 as a possible D gene (6 bases). Trimming took 8 bases from V and 0 from J, leaving 8 bases between them. The germline gives CDR1 MNHEY, CDR2 SMNVEV (reference sequence). The length of the CDR3 is 12 residues.

V gene TRBV7-9 combines with J gene TRBJ1-6; 8 bases match TRBD1. CDR1 and CDR2 from the germline V gene are SEHNR and FQNEAQ (reference sequence). The CDR3 extends over 16 amino acids. The V and J ends lost 3 bases and 2 bases, in that order; junction bases with no gene match: 3. The CDR3 DNA reads TGTGCCAGCAGCTTGGACAGGGTAGCCTATAATTCACCCCTCCACTTT. This gives the protein CASSLDRVAYNSPLHF.

The rearrangement joins TRBV10-3 to TRBJ2-7, with D hard to call. The V gene's germline CDR1 is ENHRY and CDR2 SYGVKD. The CDR3 sequence is 14 residues long. Trimming took off 3 bases at V and 0 bases at J, with 9 bases between the two ends. CDR3 sequence (DNA): TGTGCCATCAGTGAAGGCCCAACCTCCTACGAGCAGTACTTC. This codes for CAISEGPTSYEQYF.

This clone was seen a few times. The genes are TRBV19 and TRBJ2-7; D not resolved. CDR1 is LNHDA and CDR2 is SQIVND in the germline V gene (reference sequence). V was shortened by 6 bases and J by 2 bases, with 11 bases between the two germline ends. The CDR3 contains 13 residues. The CDR3 region has the DNA TGTGCCAGTAGGGACCCTGGCGCCTACGAGCAGTACTTC. Protein product: CASRDPGAYEQYF.

By its share, this clone is large. This chain links TRBV28 with TRBJ1-2; maybe TRBD1 (5 bases). This CDR3 spans 16 amino acids. Deletions cut 5 bases from V and 3 bases from J, with 19 bases between. Germline V gene lookup returns CDR1 MDHEN and CDR2 SYDVKM. The CDR3 coding sequence is TGTGCCAGCAGTATACGCCCGACAGATTTCGACTATGGCTACACCTTC. This codes for CASSIRPTDFDYGYTF.

The V and J genes are TRBV10-2 and TRBJ2-1; no clear D gene. Germline lookup yields CDR1 WSHSY and CDR2 SAAADI. The CDR3 totals 11 residues. Deletions cut 8 bases from V and 9 bases from J, with 11 bases between. The CDR3 region is CASQWLGEQFF. CDR3 bases: TGCGCCAGCCAATGGTTGGGTGAGCAGTTCTTC.

Only a few counts were recorded for this clone. V usage is TRBV7-6 and J usage is TRBJ2-7; D is unresolved. The germline gives CDR1 SGHVS, CDR2 FNYEAQ. The CDR3 has 14 amino acids. Trimming shortened V by 2 bases and J by 1 base, and 9 bases separated the two germline ends. Here the CDR3 reads CASSLLDGSYEQYF. In DNA form, the CDR3 reads TGTGCCAGCAGCTTACTGGACGGATCCTACGAGCAGTACTTC.

The CDR3 DNA reads TGCAGCGTCGAACAGGGAAACACCATATATTTT. This encodes CSVEQGNTIYF. The chain couples TRBV29-1 to TRBJ1-3; D unresolved. V was clipped by 6 bases and J by 4 bases, with 7 bases between them. The CDR3 runs 11 residues. CDR1 and CDR2 (germline): SQVTM, ANQGSEA.

The chain carries TRBV25-1 and TRBJ2-7, with TRBD2 as a possible D gene (6 bases). The CDR3 consists of 12 residues. V gave up 4 bases and J gave up 4 bases, with 8 bases separating them. Germline V gives CDR1 MGHDK, CDR2 SYGVNS. CDR3 bases: TGTGCCAGCAGTGTCGGGAGTTACGAGCAGTACTTC. Residues: CASSVGSYEQYF.